A selection of T cell receptor beta chains follows, all from one sample in a study of naive and memory T cell subsets. TCRdb used MiXCR to reprocess the UMI-ligation and nested PCR reads, holding one entry per CDR3 protein. The table lists over 110,000 distinct CDR3 sequences, more than 15% of them singletons. Sequenced sample: naive CD8+ T cells from blood. The receptors come from a human donor in good health. Both conserved end residues are part of each CDR3.

j_gene | v_gene | CDR3aa
TRBJ2-5 | TRBV3-1 | CASSHPWIQETQYF
TRBJ2-6 | TRBV7-2 | CASSLSPGGANVLTF
TRBJ1-6 | TRBV20-1 | CSAGPTGMGRGPYNSPLHF
TRBJ2-1 | TRBV5-1 | CASSFSGTLYNEQFF
TRBJ2-3 | TRBV28 | CASSLPPPGTSGRASSTDTQYF
TRBJ2-1 | TRBV12-3/TRBV12-4 | CASSPYEQFF
TRBJ2-7 | TRBV12-3/TRBV12-4 | CASAPGTGRSYEQYF
TRBJ2-1 | TRBV29-1 | CSVAGYEQFF
TRBJ2-1 | TRBV29-1 | CSVEEGREVYNEQFF
TRBJ2-7 | TRBV12-3/TRBV12-4 | CASTPDRGGYEQYF
TRBJ2-7 | TRBV9 | CASGTGIWYEQYF
TRBJ2-5 | TRBV29-1 | CSVDNQETQYF
TRBJ2-7 | TRBV20-1 | CSARASDRGFYEQYF
TRBJ2-2 | TRBV10-3 | CATSNGELFF
TRBJ2-1 | TRBV27 | CASSIQGSSSYNEQFF
TRBJ2-3 | TRBV12-3/TRBV12-4 | CASKGGTQYF
TRBJ2-7 | TRBV7-8 | CASSPTFYEQYF
TRBJ2-1 | TRBV6-2/TRBV6-3 | CALRPGPGRYNEQFF
TRBJ2-3 | TRBV28 | CASSPLVTDTQYF
TRBJ2-7 | TRBV20-1 | CSARRGGNEQYF
TRBJ2-7 | TRBV7-2 | CASSFSLGTSYEQYF
TRBJ2-7 | TRBV2 | CASSDLDTLSEQYF
TRBJ2-7 | TRBV7-8 | CASGASGRLRHFYEQYF
TRBJ2-2 | TRBV28 | CASRSGTYTGELFF
TRBJ2-5 | TRBV6-5 | CASSSLLGWSQYF
TRBJ2-7 | TRBV7-2 | CASSLVGGGSSYEQYF
TRBJ2-2 | TRBV2 | CASSDISNTGELFF
TRBJ2-2 | TRBV20-1 | CSARGHGTSGSQVTGELFF
TRBJ2-1 | TRBV9 | CASSAGLAGGPRNEQFF
TRBJ2-1 | TRBV7-3 | CASSPPGSEQFF
TRBJ2-6 | TRBV7-6 | CASSLEGGPLRGANVLTF
TRBJ2-5 | TRBV28 | CASSSRLAPQETQYF
TRBJ2-1 | TRBV5-8 | CASSLDLTELYNEQFF
TRBJ2-1 | TRBV2 | CASSDGAGGLKEQFF
TRBJ2-5 | TRBV4-1 | CASSQQERELETQYF
TRBJ2-7 | TRBV5-1 | CASSPSSGSPYEQYF
TRBJ2-1 | TRBV29-1 | CSVELELAREHEQFF
TRBJ1-1 | TRBV27 | CASSRPGQGGPEAFF
TRBJ2-3 | TRBV7-3 | CASSYFAGGQTDTQYF
TRBJ1-6 | TRBV25-1 | CASSEQDSVPDYDSPLHF
TRBJ2-2 | TRBV28 | CASSLWGKNTGELFF
TRBJ2-2 | TRBV28 | CASSLSYYAGELFF
TRBJ1-1 | TRBV27 | CASSPWLNTEAFF
TRBJ2-5 | TRBV28 | CASSFANQETQYF
TRBJ2-3 | TRBV27 | CASTYLQGGGTDTQYF
TRBJ2-1 | TRBV6-2/TRBV6-3 | CASRHPGQTYNEQFF
TRBJ2-1 | TRBV6-2/TRBV6-3 | CASSLPRDRANYEQFF
TRBJ2-5 | TRBV6-5 | CASSYRRYSEETQYF
TRBJ1-6 | TRBV6-5 | CATGLGPPYNSPLHF
TRBJ2-1 | TRBV7-6 | CASSRDPEQFF
TRBJ2-1 | TRBV4-1 | CASSQSLSPYNEQFF
TRBJ2-1 | TRBV7-6 | CASSLGSGSIHEQFF
TRBJ1-1 | TRBV2 | CASSDRTDMGNTEAFF
TRBJ1-5 | TRBV6-5 | CASRKQGTGQPQHF
TRBJ2-1 | TRBV29-1 | CSVSGQGTPNEQFF
TRBJ1-5 | TRBV20-1 | CSASHLNQPQHF
TRBJ2-3 | TRBV19 | CASSTRTDTQYF
TRBJ2-1 | TRBV3-1 | CASSQALTSGSGNEQFF